What follows are 10 T cell receptor beta chains derived from one specimen sequenced in a study of blood T cell repertoires in COVID-19. Libraries were prepared by immunoSEQ multiplex PCR; TCRdb keeps only in-frame clonotypes and omits some of them. Counted here are hundreds of thousands of clones, nearly 90% occurring once; the ten biggest clones make up 0.65% to 0.8%. The sample consisted of peripheral blood. The receptor source for this set is a human donor in a cohort sampled during active COVID-19.

The chain links TRBV7-2 to TRBJ2-3; 7 bases align to TRBD1. CDR3 length equals 14 residues. In germline, CDR1 is SGHTA, CDR2 FQGNSA. Trimming cost V 5 bases and J 0 bases; bases outside gene matches: 2. The CDR3 loop reads CASSPDRSTDTQYF. The CDR3 nucleotides are TGTGCCAGCAGCCCGGACAGGAGCACAGATACGCAGTATTTT.

V usage is TRBV27 and J usage is TRBJ1-5; 8 positions match TRBD1. Per germline, CDR1 MNHEY and CDR2 SMNVEV (reference sequence). The length of the CDR3 is 14 residues. The V segment lost 4 bases and the J segment 7 bases; nucleotides outside the gene matches: 6. The CDR3 sequence: CASSSRGLKQPQHF. Here the CDR3 DNA reads TGTGCCAGCAGTTCCAGGGGGCTAAAGCAGCCCCAGCATTTT.

V usage is TRBV27 and J usage is TRBJ1-4, with D uncertain. Germline CDR1 is MNHEY and CDR2 is SMNVEV (reference sequence). Trimming removed 6 bases at V and 4 bases at J, with 12 bases between. The CDR3 is 14 amino acids. The CDR3 spells CASSPRRYNEKLFF. CDR3 nucleotide sequence: TGTGCCAGCAGCCCGCGGCGATATAATGAAAAACTGTTTTTT.

The rearrangement links TRBV9 to TRBJ1-1, with D maybe TRBD1 (5 bases). V was clipped by 3 bases and J by 7 bases, with 10 bases between them. This CDR3 has 12 residues. Germline V gives CDR1 SGDLS, CDR2 YYNGEE. The CDR3 spells CASSADRGEAFF. In DNA form, the CDR3 reads TGTGCCAGCAGCGCAGACAGAGGTGAAGCTTTCTTT.

The gene calls are TRBV6-5 and TRBJ1-2, with 7 bases fitting TRBD1. The germline CDR1 and CDR2 sequences are MNHEY and SVGAGI. Trimming took 10 bases from V and 5 from J; bases not matched to a gene: 13. The CDR3 sequence is 14 residues long. The CDR3: CATKITGDSYGYTF. As DNA, the CDR3 is TGTGCCACTAAAATCACAGGGGACTCTTATGGCTACACCTTC.

This clone was recorded a few times. The chain is built from TRBV10-3 and TRBJ2-3, with D unresolved. V was shortened by 4 bases and J by 0 bases, with 8 bases between the two germline ends. Germline V lookup: CDR1 ENHRY, CDR2 SYGVKD. CDR3 length: 14 amino acids. The CDR3 sequence: CAISGGRSTDTQYF. CDR3 DNA: TGTGCCATCAGTGGCGGTCGGAGCACAGATACGCAGTATTTT.

This clone was counted only a few times. This sequence joins TRBV7-6 and TRBJ2-3; the match to TRBD2 covers 8 bases. The CDR3 is 15 residues long. The V segment lost 5 bases and the J segment 3 bases; nucleotides outside the gene matches: 7. Germline lookup yields CDR1 SGHVS and CDR2 FNYEAQ. The CDR3 nucleotides are TGTGCCAGCAGCCCGGGGGCGGGAGGAACAGATACGCAGTATTTT. This encodes CASSPGAGGTDTQYF.

In DNA, the CDR3 is TGTGCCAGCAGTCTTGCAGGCTACGAGCAGTACTTC. Protein: CASSLAGYEQYF. The chain uses TRBV3-1 (or the pseudogene TRBV3-2) and TRBJ2-7, with D unresolved. The germline gives CDR1 LGHDT, CDR2 YNNKEL (reference sequence). Trimming removed 6 bases at V and 3 bases at J, with 9 bases between. The length of the CDR3 is 12 residues.

The chain employs TRBV4-3 and TRBJ1-5, with no clear D. This CDR3 comprises 16 residues. V was cut by 2 bases and J by 1 base, with 12 bases left in between. CDR1 is LGHNA, CDR2 YSLEER, per germline. The CDR3 loop is CASSQSHSLSNQPQHF. CDR3 bases: TGCGCCAGCAGCCAAAGTCACAGCCTGAGCAATCAGCCCCAGCATTTT.

V is TRBV7-3 and J is TRBJ2-5, with D unclear. The CDR3 is made up of 17 amino acids. The V gene's germline CDR1 is SGHTA and CDR2 FQGTGA. V shed 3 bases and J shed 3 bases, with 20 bases lying between them. The CDR3, as DNA: TGTGCCAGCAGCTTTCTTGGCGCACGAGCAGAGGAAGAGACCCAGTACTTC. Translated, it gives CASSFLGARAEEETQYF.